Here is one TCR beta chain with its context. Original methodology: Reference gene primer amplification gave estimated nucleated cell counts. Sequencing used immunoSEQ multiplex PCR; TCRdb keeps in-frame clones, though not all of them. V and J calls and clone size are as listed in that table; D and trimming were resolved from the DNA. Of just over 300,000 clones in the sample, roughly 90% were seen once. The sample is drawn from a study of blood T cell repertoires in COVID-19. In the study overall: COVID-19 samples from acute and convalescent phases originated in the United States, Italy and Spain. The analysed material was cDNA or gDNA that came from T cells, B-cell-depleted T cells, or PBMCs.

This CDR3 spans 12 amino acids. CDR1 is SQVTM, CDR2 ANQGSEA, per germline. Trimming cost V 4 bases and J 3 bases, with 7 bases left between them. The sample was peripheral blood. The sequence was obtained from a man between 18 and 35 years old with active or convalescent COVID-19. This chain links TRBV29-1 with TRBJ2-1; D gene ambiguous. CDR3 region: CSVGQYYNEQFF. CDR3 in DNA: TGCAGCGTTGGGCAGTACTACAATGAGCAGTTCTTC.